This T cell receptor (beta chain) is drawn from a study of tumor and adjacent non-tumor tissue in lung cancer. General study findings and limits: Higher tumor TCR diversity was associated with shorter survival.

Germline V CDR1 and CDR2: LNHNV, YYDKDF (reference sequence). This CDR3 spans 14 amino acids. V lost 0 bases and J lost 4, with 10 bases in between. This clonotype was recorded at least ten times. Its antigen is not known. A modified ARM-PCR protocol with three rounds of nested PCR amplified TCRbeta. TCRdb analysed the multiplex PCR reads with MiXCR anew, one entry per CDR3 protein. The sample holds some 51,000 distinct CDR3 sequences, 55% to 65% seen once. RNA was extracted from bulk tissue without any cell sorting. More than 3 cm separated this lung sample from the edge of the tumor. V gene TRBV15 combines with J gene TRBJ2-7, with D unresolved. The clonotype was recovered from a woman in her 70s with non-small cell lung cancer. The sequenced material came from distant non-tumor lung tissue. CDR3 sequence reads: CATSRDPFGYEQYF. CDR3 nucleotides: TGTGCCACCAGCAGAGATCCGTTTGGATACGAGCAGTACTTC. The whole variable domain, remainder taken from reference TRBV15 and TRBJ2-7, is DAMVIQNPRYQVTQFGKPVTLSCSQTLNHNVMYWYQQKSSQAPKLLFHYYDKDFNNEADTPDNFQSRRPNTSFCFLDIRSPGLGDTAMYLCATSRDPFGYEQYFGPGTRLTVT.